This TCR beta chain was found in a study of blood T cell repertoires in COVID-19. Study summary: Donors in the United States, Italy and Spain gave samples during acute or convalescent COVID-19. From T cells, B-cell-depleted T cells, or PBMCs came the material, which was cDNA or gDNA.

V lost 5 bases and J lost 5; bases outside the gene matches: 8. The CDR3 contains 14 residues. Germline V lookup: CDR1 SGHVS, CDR2 FQNEAQ. Here immunoSEQ multiplex PCR was the method, and the copy in TCRdb shows in-frame clones only, minus some. The sample has under 45,000 clones; more than 85% are singletons. The receptor comes from a man aged 60 to 75 with active or convalescent COVID-19. This chain connects TRBV7-8 to TRBJ1-2; 7 bases match TRBD1. The material sequenced was peripheral blood. CDR3 DNA: TGTGCCAGCAGCCCACAGACAGGGAATTATGGCTACACCTTC. This encodes CASSPQTGNYGYTF.